These 29 T cell receptor beta chains originate from one sample sequenced in a study of blood T cell repertoires in COVID-19. The method was immunoSEQ multiplex PCR; TCRdb's version includes in-frame clones alone and lacks a portion of them. The sample includes about 63,000 clones, roughly 80% of them seen just once. Sequencing input: peripheral blood. The receptors originated from a human donor in a cohort sampled during active COVID-19.

This clone has a handful of counts. V and J are TRBV11-3 and TRBJ2-1, with TRBD1 as a possible D gene (5 bases). The CDR3 contains 14 residues. Per germline, CDR1 SGHNT and CDR2 YENEEA. The V end lost 5 bases, the J end lost 4 bases, and 12 bases lay between the germline ends. CDR3 amino acids: CASSPRTSYNEQFF. CDR3 DNA: TGTGCCAGCAGCCCACGGACATCATACAATGAGCAGTTCTTC.

The chain joins TRBV28 to TRBJ2-7; unclear D gene. Germline V lookup: CDR1 MDHEN, CDR2 SYDVKM. V lost 3 bases and J 6 bases, leaving 12 bases between the germline ends. The CDR3 sequence is 13 residues long. CDR3 in DNA: TGTGCCAGCAGTTTTAGCTGGGTCGCCGAGCAGTACTTC. It yields the protein CASSFSWVAEQYF.

The chain recombines TRBV30 with TRBJ2-7; 7 bases fit TRBD1. The CDR3 runs 14 residues. Germline CDR1 is GTSNPN and CDR2 is SVGIG (reference sequence). With V trimmed by 0 bases and J by 6 bases, 8 bases remained unmatched. The CDR3 coding sequence is TGTGCCTGGAGTGTAATAGGGGGCACGGGCGAGCAGTACTTC. This translates into CAWSVIGGTGEQYF. The full variable domain, rest sourced from reference TRBV30 and TRBJ2-7, is SQTIHQWPATLVQPVGSPLSLECTVEGTSNPNLYWYRQAAGRGLQLLFYSVGIGQISSEVPQNLSASRPQDRQFILSSKKLLLSDSGFYLCAWSVIGGTGEQYFGPGTRLTVT.

The rearrangement uses TRBV5-6 and TRBJ2-1; 8 bases line up with TRBD2. Germline trimming cut 6 bases from V and 5 bases from J; bases unmatched to any gene: 10. Germline assignment: CDR1 SGHDT and CDR2 YYEEEE. There are 15 residues in the CDR3. This CDR3 reads CASTAPREGHNEQFF. CDR3 DNA sequence: TGTGCCAGCACCGCCCCCCGGGAGGGCCACAATGAGCAGTTCTTC.

This chain joins TRBV4-3 and TRBJ2-2; 15 positions match TRBD2. Germline loops: CDR1 LGHNA, CDR2 YSLEER. This CDR3 comprises 17 residues. V dropped 0 bases and J dropped 12; count of bases not matched to a gene: 8. The CDR3 nucleotides read TGCGCCAGCAGCCAAGACATAGGGACTAGCGGGAGGACGCAGCTGTTTTTT. It translates to CASSQDIGTSGRTQLFF.

V is TRBV30 and J is TRBJ1-5; unclear D gene. The V gene's germline CDR1 is GTSNPN and CDR2 SVGIG (reference sequence). V was clipped by 1 base and J by 7 bases, with 11 bases between them. This CDR3 has 13 residues. The CDR3 here is CAWSARSGQPQHF. The DNA for the CDR3 is TGTGCCTGGAGTGCCCGATCGGGGCAGCCCCAGCATTTT. Looking up the rest from reference TRBV30 and TRBJ1-5 gives the full variable domain: SQTIHQWPATLVQPVGSPLSLECTVEGTSNPNLYWYRQAAGRGLQLLFYSVGIGQISSEVPQNLSASRPQDRQFILSSKKLLLSDSGFYLCAWSARSGQPQHFGDGTRLSIL.

V usage is TRBV7-6 and J usage is TRBJ2-2, with TRBD2 identical over 9 bases. Looked up from germline, CDR1 is SGHVS and CDR2 is FNYEAQ. Losses at the gene ends were 5 bases for V and 3 bases for J; bases not matched to a gene: 10. The CDR3 sequence is 17 residues long. The CDR3 nucleotides are TGTGCCAGCAGCACCACTAGCGGGTTAGGGGACACCGGGGAGCTGTTTTTT. Protein sequence: CASSTTSGLGDTGELFF.

The chain uses TRBV27 and TRBJ1-2, with TRBD1 matching 10 bases. V shed 3 bases, J shed 7 bases, and the junction held 14 bases outside the gene matches. The CDR3 loop spans 17 amino acids. Germline V gene data show CDR1 as MNHEY and CDR2 as SMNVEV (reference sequence). DNA of the CDR3: TGTGCCAGCAGTTTTAAAATACCGACAGGGGGCTTTTTTGGCTACACCTTC. Translation: CASSFKIPTGGFFGYTF.

The rearrangement links TRBV11-2 to TRBJ2-5; 8 bases fit TRBD1. The CDR3 consists of 14 residues. Germline V gives CDR1 SGHAT, CDR2 FQNNGV. Unmatched junction bases numbered 7, after V lost 5 bases and J lost 5 bases. The CDR3 nucleotides read TGTGCCAGCAGCCCAGACAGGGGTTGGGAGACCCAGTACTTC. Translating it yields CASSPDRGWETQYF.

This clone came up a few times. The chain employs TRBV4-2 and TRBJ2-3; 8 nucleotides align to TRBD2. Germline V gene lookup returns CDR1 LGHNA and CDR2 YNFKEQ. V was clipped by 1 base and J by 6 bases; unmatched bases: 12. This CDR3 spans 17 amino acids. CDR3 DNA: TGTGCCAGCAGCCAAGCGACCACGGGGGGGTTACGGGATACGCAGTATTTT. Translation: CASSQATTGGLRDTQYF.

The V gene is TRBV2, the J gene TRBJ2-3, with a possible D match to TRBD2 (5 bases). This CDR3 region has 13 residues. From germline, CDR1 is SNHLY and CDR2 FYNNEI. V lost 7 bases and J 1 base, leaving 9 bases between the germline ends. Here the CDR3 DNA reads TGTGCCAGCAAAGGACTCCGCACAGATACGCAGTATTTT. Translated: CASKGLRTDTQYF.

The V and J genes are TRBV27 and TRBJ2-3, with 8 bases fitting TRBD1. The J segment lost 1 base and the V segment lost 6 bases, leaving 3 bases of the junction unmatched. The CDR3 spans 14 residues. Germline loops: CDR1 MNHEY, CDR2 SMNVEV (reference sequence). In nucleotides, the CDR3 is TGTGCCAGCAGGAACAGGGGGGGCACAGATACGCAGTATTTT. Protein sequence: CASRNRGGTDTQYF.

This chain joins TRBV15 and TRBJ2-7; tentative D call: TRBD2 (6 bases). The CDR3 has 11 residues. The germline V gene has CDR1 LNHNV and CDR2 YYDKDF (reference sequence). Trimming took 3 bases from V and 6 from J, leaving 6 bases between them. CDR3 in DNA: TGTGCCACCAGCAGCGGGAGCGAGCAGTACTTC. As protein: CATSSGSEQYF.

This rearrangement joins TRBV25-1 to TRBJ2-7; 9 positions match TRBD2. The CDR3 sequence is 14 residues long. Looked up from germline, CDR1 is MGHDK and CDR2 is SYGVNS. Losses at the gene ends were 7 bases for V and 4 bases for J; bases not matched to a gene: 8. The CDR3 protein is CASIPPSGKYEQYF. CDR3 coding DNA: TGTGCCAGCATCCCTCCTAGCGGGAAGTACGAGCAGTACTTC.

This clone has a single count. The chain carries TRBV12-3 or TRBV12-4 and TRBJ1-1; possibly TRBD1 for D (5 bases). The CDR3 has 13 residues. V gave up 6 bases and J gave up 5 bases, with 13 bases separating them. CDR3 loop: CASRDQGPTEAFF. Here the CDR3 DNA reads TGTGCCAGCAGGGACCAGGGCCCGACTGAAGCTTTCTTT.

The chain employs TRBV4-2 and TRBJ2-7; tentatively, D is TRBD2 (6 bases). The CDR3 totals 14 residues. V gave up 4 bases and J gave up 1 base, with 11 bases separating them. CDR1 is LGHNA and CDR2 is YNFKEQ in the germline V gene. CDR3: CASSPGERSYEQYF. The DNA for the CDR3 is TGTGCCAGCAGCCCGGGGGAGCGGTCCTACGAGCAGTACTTC.

The chain recombines TRBV6-5 with TRBJ2-7; D may be TRBD2 (6 bases). CDR3 length equals 15 residues. CDR1 is MNHEY, CDR2 SVGAGI, per germline. The V end was cut by 6 bases, the J end by 0 bases, with 15 bases between. The CDR3, as DNA: TGTGCCAGCAGCCTAACGGGACTCATCTCCTACGAGCAGTACTTC. This gives the protein CASSLTGLISYEQYF.

CDR3 nucleotide sequence: TGTGCCAGCAACTCCAGGGGGGCTCTGGTAACTAATGAAAAACTGTTTTTT. Translated: CASNSRGALVTNEKLFF. The chain carries TRBV7-9 and TRBJ1-4, with TRBD1 matching over 7 bases. Germline values: CDR1 SEHNR, CDR2 FQNEAQ (reference sequence). CDR3 length equals 17 residues. V trimming: 7 bases; J trimming: 1 base; junction bases outside the gene matches: 12.

The J gene is TRBJ2-1, the V gene TRBV7-6, with 7 positions matching TRBD2. The CDR3 is 14 residues long. Trimming at V came to 3 bases and at J to 7 bases, leaving 6 bases not matched to a gene. Per the germline V gene, CDR1 is SGHVS and CDR2 is FNYEAQ. DNA of the CDR3: TGTGCCAGCAGCTTGGCGGCCGGGGGGAATGAGCAGTTCTTC. Residues: CASSLAAGGNEQFF.

V gene TRBV4-2 combines with J gene TRBJ2-4, with 9 positions matching TRBD1. V lost 4 bases, J lost 5 bases, and 9 bases stayed unmatched. The CDR3 is 16 amino acids. The V gene's germline CDR1 is LGHNA and CDR2 YNFKEQ. This CDR3 is CASSLMDRGGENIQYF. CDR3 in DNA: TGTGCCAGCAGCCTCATGGACAGGGGAGGGGAAAACATTCAGTACTTC.

This clone was picked up one time. The rearrangement uses TRBV27 and TRBJ2-7, with D perhaps matching TRBD1 (6 bases). The CDR3 totals 14 residues. Per the germline V gene, CDR1 is MNHEY and CDR2 is SMNVEV (reference sequence). Trimming pared 6 bases from V and 2 bases from J, leaving 14 bases between. This CDR3 reads CASSLGTIPYEQYF. CDR3 DNA sequence: TGTGCCAGCAGCCTAGGGACAATCCCCTACGAGCAGTACTTC.

V usage is TRBV19 and J usage is TRBJ2-1; possibly TRBD2 for D (5 bases). CDR3 length equals 14 residues. Trimming stripped 5 bases from V and 0 bases from J, with 8 bases between. In germline, CDR1 is LNHDA, CDR2 SQIVND (reference sequence). The CDR3 protein is CASSAGGSYNEQFF. In DNA, the CDR3 is TGTGCCAGTAGTGCGGGTGGCTCCTACAATGAGCAGTTCTTC.

V is TRBV6-5 and J is TRBJ2-3, with 16 bases identical to TRBD2. The V gene's germline CDR1 is MNHEY and CDR2 SVGAGI. CDR3 length equals 15 residues. The ends lost 7 bases at V and 4 bases at J; junction bases unmatched: 2. The CDR3 protein is CASIGTSGGADTQYF. The CDR3 bases are TGTGCCAGCATCGGGACTAGCGGGGGGGCAGATACGCAGTATTTT.

J is TRBJ2-3 and V is TRBV5-1; 12 bases fit TRBD2. The CDR3 length is 16 residues. Germline V lookup: CDR1 SGHRS, CDR2 YFSETQ. V was pared by 3 bases and J by 1 base, with 3 bases of the junction left unmatched. This CDR3 is CASSSRLAGGTDTQYF. The CDR3 DNA sequence: TGCGCCAGCAGCTCTAGACTAGCGGGGGGCACAGATACGCAGTATTTT.

J is TRBJ1-3 and V is TRBV2; TRBD1 aligns across 8 bases. V lost 3 bases, J lost 4 bases, and 5 bases stayed unmatched. The CDR3 length is 15 residues. Per germline, CDR1 SNHLY and CDR2 FYNNEI. CDR3 amino acids: CASSDLGTGGNTIYF. The CDR3 DNA sequence: TGTGCCAGCAGTGACCTCGGGACAGGCGGAAACACCATATATTTT.

The J gene is TRBJ1-1, the V gene TRBV7-9; no reliable D call. Germline-derived CDR1 and CDR2 are SEHNR and FQNEAQ (reference sequence). The CDR3 spans 15 residues. V dropped 1 base and J dropped 1 base, with 10 bases sitting between them. CDR3 coding DNA: TGTGCCAGCAGCTTAGATTTTGGGCAGAACACTGAAGCTTTCTTT. It yields the protein CASSLDFGQNTEAFF.

This chain links TRBV13 with TRBJ1-2; D not resolved. Trimming removed 7 bases at V and 4 bases at J, with 19 bases between. The CDR3 runs to 15 residues. Germline V gene sequence: CDR1 PRHDT, CDR2 FYEKMQ (reference sequence). CDR3 protein: CASNLRGFSSYGYTF. CDR3 sequence (DNA): TGTGCCAGCAACCTTAGAGGGTTCTCCTCCTATGGCTACACCTTC.

This rearrangement joins TRBV7-8 to TRBJ1-4; TRBD1 agrees at 12 bases. Trimming at V came to 4 bases and at J to 12 bases, leaving 9 bases not matched to a gene. This CDR3 has 15 residues. The V gene's germline CDR1 is SGHVS and CDR2 FQNEAQ. The CDR3 here is CASSSTGTGGRELFF. CDR3 nucleotides: TGTGCCAGCAGCTCTACCGGGACAGGGGGCAGGGAACTGTTTTTT. Full variable domain (rest looked up from reference TRBV7-8 and TRBJ1-4): GAGVSQSPRYKVAKRGQDVALRCDPISGHVSLFWYQQALGQGPEFLTYFQNEAQLDKSGLPSDRFFAERPEGSVSTLKIQRTQQEDSAVYLCASSSTGTGGRELFFGSGTQLSVL.

This clone was observed a single time. In DNA form, the CDR3 reads TGTGCCAGCAGTCAAAGTCGACAGACTAGCACAGATACGCAGTATTTT. This sequence encodes CASSQSRQTSTDTQYF. The chain combines TRBV6-2 or TRBV6-3 with TRBJ2-3; tentatively, D is TRBD1 (5 bases). This CDR3 contains 16 residues. CDR1 and CDR2 from the germline V gene are MNHEY and SVGEGT. V shed 5 bases and J shed 0 bases, with 15 bases lying between them.